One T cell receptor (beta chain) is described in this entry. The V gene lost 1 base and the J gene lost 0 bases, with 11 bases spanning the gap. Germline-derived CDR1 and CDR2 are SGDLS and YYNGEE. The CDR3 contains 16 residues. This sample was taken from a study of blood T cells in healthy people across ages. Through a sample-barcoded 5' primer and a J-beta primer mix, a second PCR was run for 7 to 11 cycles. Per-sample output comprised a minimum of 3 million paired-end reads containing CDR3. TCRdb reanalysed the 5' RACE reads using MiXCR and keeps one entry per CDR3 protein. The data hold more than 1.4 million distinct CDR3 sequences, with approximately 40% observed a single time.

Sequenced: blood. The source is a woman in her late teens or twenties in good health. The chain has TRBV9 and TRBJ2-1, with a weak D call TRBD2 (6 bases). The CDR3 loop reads CASSVWRVSSYNEQFF. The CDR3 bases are TGTGCCAGCAGCGTATGGAGGGTTAGCTCCTACAATGAGCAGTTCTTC.